This TCR beta chain was identified in a study of T-cell reconstitution after alpha-beta-depleted transplantation in children. The TCRbeta library incorporated unique molecular identifiers. TCRdb re-called the PCR reads through MiXCR, storing one row per CDR3 protein. The data show around 490,000 distinct CDR3 sequences, 10% to 12% seen once. With V trimmed by 4 bases and J by 3 bases, 8 bases remained unmatched. The CDR3 extends over 16 amino acids. Germline V gives CDR1 SQVTM, CDR2 ANQGSEA. In the case of this clonotype: Its specificity is not known.

Whole-study results and caveats: By one year post-transplant, T-cell counts and diversity largely arose from T cells that were newly produced. Diversity of TCRbeta at day 60 was high in some patients, arising from surviving recipient T cells and thymic progenitors. Several hundred expanded graft clones reportedly supplied alpha-beta T cells about two months after transplant.

The chain combines TRBV29-1 with TRBJ2-2; 10 nucleotides match TRBD1. The TCR comes from a female patient aged 2-9 years who had a stem cell transplant for aplastic anemia, so the T cells may come from the graft donor. The sample was PBMCs, mostly from graft donor cells, taken 180 days after TCRalphabeta/CD19-depleted stem cell transplant. For the CDR3, the DNA is TGCAGCGTTGCACCCACCGGGACAGGGGACACCGGGGAGCTGTTTTTT. Protein: CSVAPTGTGDTGELFF.